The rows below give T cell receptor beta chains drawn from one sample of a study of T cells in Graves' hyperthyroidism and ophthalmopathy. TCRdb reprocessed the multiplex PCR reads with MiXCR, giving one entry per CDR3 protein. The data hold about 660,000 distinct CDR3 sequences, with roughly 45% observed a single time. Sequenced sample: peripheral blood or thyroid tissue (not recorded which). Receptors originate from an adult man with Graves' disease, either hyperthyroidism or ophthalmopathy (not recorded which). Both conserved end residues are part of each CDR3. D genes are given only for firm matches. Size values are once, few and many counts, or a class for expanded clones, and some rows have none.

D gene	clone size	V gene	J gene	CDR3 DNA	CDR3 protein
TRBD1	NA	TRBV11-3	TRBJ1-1	TGTGCCAGCAGCCCCCAGGGGGCGCGCACTGAAGCTTTCTTT	CASSPQGARTEAFF
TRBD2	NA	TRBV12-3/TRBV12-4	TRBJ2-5	TGTGCTAGTCATAGCGGGAACCAAGAGACCCAGTACTTC	CASHSGNQETQYF
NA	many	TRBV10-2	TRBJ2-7	TGCGCCAGCAGTGGGTTGCGGGGCTCCTACGAGCAGTACTTC	CASSGLRGSYEQYF
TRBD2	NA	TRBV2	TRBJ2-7	TGTGCCAGCAGTTACACTAGCGGGGAATACTACGAGCAGTACTTC	CASSYTSGEYYEQYF
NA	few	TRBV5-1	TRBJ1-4	TGCGCCAGCGCGGCAGGAGCGAATGAAAAACTGTTTTTT	CASAAGANEKLFF
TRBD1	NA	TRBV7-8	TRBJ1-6	TGTGCCCATCCCCCGGGACAGGGGATAGGGTCACCCCTCCACTTT	CAHPPGQGIGSPLHF
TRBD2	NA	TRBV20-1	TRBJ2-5	TGCAGTGCTAGAGGACTAGCGGGAGGTTTTCGGCAAGAGACCCAGTACTTC	CSARGLAGGFRQETQYF
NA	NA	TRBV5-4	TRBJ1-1	TGTGCCAGCAGCCAAACGACAGGGAACACTGAAGCTTTCTTT	CASSQTTGNTEAFF
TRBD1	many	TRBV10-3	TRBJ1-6	TGTGCCATCAGTACCACGGGACAGAGCTCCTATAATTCACCCCTCCACTTT	CAISTTGQSSYNSPLHF
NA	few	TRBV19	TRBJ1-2	TGTGCCAGTACCCGGGACGCAGGAGGGCTCTATGGCTACACCTTC	CASTRDAGGLYGYTF
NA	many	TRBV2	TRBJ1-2	TGTGCCAGCACGAGCGGGGGAAATCACTATGGCTACACCTTC	CASTSGGNHYGYTF
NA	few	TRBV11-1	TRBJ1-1	TGTGCCAGCAGCTTTTGGGGGGTCACTGAAGCTTTCTTT	CASSFWGVTEAFF
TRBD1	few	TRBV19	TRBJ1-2	TGTGCCAGTGGACAGGGAAATGGCTACACCTTC	CASGQGNGYTF
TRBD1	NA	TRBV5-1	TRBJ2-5	TGCGCCAGCAGTTCCGGGACAGTAATCCAAGAGACCCAGTACTTC	CASSSGTVIQETQYF
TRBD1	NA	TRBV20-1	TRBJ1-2	TGCAGTGCTATCCAGGGGGCGGGTGGCTACACCTTC	CSAIQGAGGYTF
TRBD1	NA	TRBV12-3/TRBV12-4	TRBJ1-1	TGTGCCAGCAGTTTGCAGGGGGCTCCAACTAATGAAGCTTTCTTT	CASSLQGAPTNEAFF
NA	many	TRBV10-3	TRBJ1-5	TGTGCCATCACTGACACCAACAATCAGCCCCAGCATTTT	CAITDTNNQPQHF
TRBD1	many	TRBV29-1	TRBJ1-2	TGCAGCGGTGAACAGTATGGACAGGGAGGAATGACTGGTGGCTACACCTTC	CSGEQYGQGGMTGGYTF
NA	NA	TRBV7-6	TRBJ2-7	TGTGCCAGCAGCTTACCCAGCTACGAGCAGTACTTC	CASSLPSYEQYF
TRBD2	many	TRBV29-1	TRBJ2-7	TGCAGCGTACCGGGACTAGCGGGAGTCGAGCAGTACTTC	CSVPGLAGVEQYF
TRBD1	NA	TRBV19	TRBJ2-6	TGTGCCAGCAGCCCCCCGACAGGGACCAACGTCCTGACTTTC	CASSPPTGTNVLTF
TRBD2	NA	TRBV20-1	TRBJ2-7	TGCAGTGCAACCCCCGGGACTAGCATCCACGAGCAGTACTTC	CSATPGTSIHEQYF
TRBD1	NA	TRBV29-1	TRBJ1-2	TGCAGCGTTGAATTCGGGGACAGGGGATATCTTAAACGAAACTATGGCTACACCTTC	CSVEFGDRGYLKRNYGYTF
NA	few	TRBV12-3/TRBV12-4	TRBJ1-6	TGTGCCAGCAGTCGTCAGACAGGAGGATATAATTCACCCCTCCACTTT	CASSRQTGGYNSPLHF
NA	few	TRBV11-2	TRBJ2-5	TGTGCCAGCAGCATAGGAACTCGTCAAGAGACCCAGTACTTC	CASSIGTRQETQYF
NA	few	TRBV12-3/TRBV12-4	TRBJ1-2	TGTGCCAGCAGGGTCCCACAAGACCGGCTTAACTATGGCTACACCTTC	CASRVPQDRLNYGYTF
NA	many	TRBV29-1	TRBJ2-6	TGCAGCGTTGACGAGGCTGGGGCCAACGTCCTGACTTTC	CSVDEAGANVLTF
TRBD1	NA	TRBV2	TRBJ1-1	TGTGCCAGCCGCCTGGGACAGGGAAGGAACACTGAAGCTTTCTTT	CASRLGQGRNTEAFF
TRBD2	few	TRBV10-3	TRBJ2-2	TGTGCCATCAGTGAGTCCCGAGCGGGGGGGAACACCGGGGAGCTGTTTTTT	CAISESRAGGNTGELFF
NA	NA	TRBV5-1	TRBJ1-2	TGCGCCAGCAGCTTTTACAGGGAGGGCAACTATGGCTACACCTTC	CASSFYREGNYGYTF
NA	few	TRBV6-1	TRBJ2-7	TGTGCCAGCAGCCTAACTTCCGTTGGGGGGGAGCAGTACTTC	CASSLTSVGGEQYF
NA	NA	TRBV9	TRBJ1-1	TGTGCCAGCAGCGGCAGTTTGAGTAACACTGAAGCTTTCTTT	CASSGSLSNTEAFF
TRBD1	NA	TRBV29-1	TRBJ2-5	TGCAGCTTAACCGACAGGGCGGAGACCCAGTACTTC	CSLTDRAETQYF
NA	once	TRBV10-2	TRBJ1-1	TGCGCCAGCACCGACAGTACTGAAGCTTTCTTT	CASTDSTEAFF
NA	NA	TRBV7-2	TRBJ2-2	TGTGCCAGCAGCCAAGAAGGGCGGACCGGGGAGCTGTTTTTT	CASSQEGRTGELFF
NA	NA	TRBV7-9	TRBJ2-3	TGTGCCAGCAGCTTGTCGGATACGCAGTATTTT	CASSLSDTQYF
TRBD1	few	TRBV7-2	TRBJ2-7	TGTGCCAGCAGGTTGACAGGGCCAACCTACGAGCAGTACTTC	CASRLTGPTYEQYF